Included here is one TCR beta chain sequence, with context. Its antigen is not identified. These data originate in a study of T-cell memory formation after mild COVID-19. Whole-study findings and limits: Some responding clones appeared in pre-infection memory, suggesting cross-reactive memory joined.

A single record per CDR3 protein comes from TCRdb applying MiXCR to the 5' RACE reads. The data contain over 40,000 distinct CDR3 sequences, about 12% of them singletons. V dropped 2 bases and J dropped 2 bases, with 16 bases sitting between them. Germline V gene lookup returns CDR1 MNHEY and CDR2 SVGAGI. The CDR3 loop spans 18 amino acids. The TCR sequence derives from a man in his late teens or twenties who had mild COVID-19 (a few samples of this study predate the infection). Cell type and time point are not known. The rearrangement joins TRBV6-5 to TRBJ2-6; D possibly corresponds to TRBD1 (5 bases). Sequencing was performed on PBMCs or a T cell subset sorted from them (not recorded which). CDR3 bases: TGTGCCAGCAGTTACGTTGCTAGGGGATTCGCTGGGGCCAACGTCCTGACTTTC. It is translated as CASSYVARGFAGANVLTF.